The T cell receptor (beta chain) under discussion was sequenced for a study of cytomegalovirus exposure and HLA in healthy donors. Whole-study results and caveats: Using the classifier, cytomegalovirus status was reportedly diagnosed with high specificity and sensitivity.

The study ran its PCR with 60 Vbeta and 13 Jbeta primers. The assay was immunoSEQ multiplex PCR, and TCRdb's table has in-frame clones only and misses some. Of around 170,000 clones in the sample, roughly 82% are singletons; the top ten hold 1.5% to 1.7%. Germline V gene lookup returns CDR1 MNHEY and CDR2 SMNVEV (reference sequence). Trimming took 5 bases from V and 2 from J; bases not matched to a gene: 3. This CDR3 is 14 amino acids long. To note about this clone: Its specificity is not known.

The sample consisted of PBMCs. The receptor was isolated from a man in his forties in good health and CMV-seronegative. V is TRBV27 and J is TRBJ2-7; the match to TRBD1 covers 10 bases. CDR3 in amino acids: CASSPGQGAYEQYF. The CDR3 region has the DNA TGTGCCAGCAGTCCCGGACAGGGGGCCTACGAGCAGTACTTC.